The present entry profiles one T cell receptor beta chain with its context. The specificity of this receptor is unknown. Qualities for individual bases were not recorded, and no much larger clone is one base off. This record comes from a study of blood T cell repertoires in COVID-19 (dated by TCRdb to 2020 to 2021). The study in broad terms: Samples from collaborators originated in the United States, Italy and Spain and spanned both the acute and convalescent phases of COVID-19. Where HLA class I and class II types were available, the types were taken from metadata supplied by the sample provider, not from assay-based typing. The prospective study material was composed of cDNA or gDNA derived from T cells, B-cell-depleted T cells, or PBMCs. Samples were obtained from the ongoing ImmuneRACE study (first 160 participants) and from over 1,000 subjects provided by 6 global collaborators. The dataset comprised deeply sampled blood TCRbeta repertoires from subjects exposed to, actively infected with, or recovered from COVID-19. A freely available public database, intended as a resource for researchers studying the immune response to SARS-CoV-2, is where the repertoires were released. Sample metadata almost always included a de-identified subject ID, COVID-19 status, age in years and sex.

Whole blood was collected in K2EDTA tubes by collaborating institutions according to the institutions' own protocols. Collaborator samples were shipped for TCRbeta analysis as frozen whole blood, isolated PBMCs, or DNA extracted from either sample type. TCRbeta CDR3 regions were amplified from genomic DNA using the immunoSEQ Assay, a bias-controlled multiplex PCR. As for how the authors treated the data: Nucleated cell counts per sample were estimated from amplification of reference gene primers within the assay. To quantify the absolute abundance of each unique TCRbeta CDR3 rearrangement, sequence reads were collapsed and filtered. For each sample, productive Simpson clonality was calculated by taking the square root of Simpson's diversity index across productive rearrangements. TCRdb took this table from immuneACCESS and kept in-frame rearrangements with V and J called. Such tables lack part of the clones; where checked against another copy, unresolved V genes explain under half of the gap, and the rest is unexplained. Clonal size and the V and J genes are those of that table, whereas D and trimming came from the DNA. The sample includes about 100,000 clones, with around nine tenths observed a single time. Of the sample, about 4.6% falls within the top ten clones.

Broader findings and caveats from the paper: The amount of clinical and demographic metadata varied by source and participant and was provided uncurated.

At the junction V is shortened by 5 bases and J by 4 bases, with 3 bases in between. The CDR3 contains 10 residues, cysteine and phenylalanine counted. The read is trimmed to its CDR3 DNA, 30 bases read in frame from base 1. Looking up the germline V gene yields CDR1 SGHAT and CDR2 FQNNGV. The sequence is built from TRBV11-2 and TRBJ2-7; no D segment can be confidently identified. The sequenced material came from peripheral blood. The TCR originated in a human donor in a cohort sampled during active COVID-19. The bases read TGTGCCAGCAGCCAATACGAGCAGTACTTC. The resulting protein is CASSQYEQYF.